This TCR beta chain emerged from a study of graft-versus-host responses after intestinal transplantation (dated by TCRdb to about 2021). At the level of the whole study: The transplants that recipients received were multivisceral, liver-intestinal, or isolated intestinal. Graft-versus-host and host-versus-graft alloreactive T cell clones were tracked in the graft, circulation and bone marrow after intestinal transplantation using bulk TCR-beta CDR3 sequencing. A peak of at least 4% donor T cells among recipient peripheral blood mononuclear cells was the definition used for donor T cell macrochimerism. Alloreactive clones were identified by sequencing pre-transplant mixed lymphocyte reaction products and comparing these products with unstimulated pre-transplant donor and recipient T cells. Every recipient was given anti-thymocyte globulin induction, followed by 2 to 4 years of maintenance tacrolimus and steroids. Samples from a few later patients were sequenced in-house on an Illumina MiSeq with MiXCR processing rather than by the commercial service. Of the approximately 24 intestinal transplant recipients enrolled in the cohort, one of whom was a retransplant, a few patients without pretransplant specimens were excluded.

A distance of 9 bases separates the germline ends of V and J, which lose 0 bases and 10 bases respectively. The CDR3 has 12 amino acids, counting the end cysteine and phenylalanine. The entry retains the CDR3 DNA only, 36 bases that are in frame from base 1. The CDR1 and CDR2 encoded by the germline V gene are MNHEY and SVGAGI. Explained via the paper, the time point label denotes: cells obtained before transplantation from donor or recipient. CD3+CD4+ and CD3+CD8+ populations were FACS-sorted from unstimulated pre-transplant donor and recipient cells taken from spleen or lymph nodes. What the research found in general, with its limitations: GvH clones were detected in recipient bone marrow, and some of these GvH clones were observed earlier in ileal mucosa or blood, consistent with an intestinal mucosal origin. Conclusions were limited by the relatively low number and heterogeneity of intestinal transplant patients. Early after transplant, declines in HvG clones were associated with peak levels of circulating GvH clones. In the allografts of patients with donor T cell macrochimerism, GvH to HvG T cell clonal ratios were high.

The library was prepared using the immunoSEQ multiplex PCR assay. In most patients, genomic DNA was isolated using the Qiagen DNeasy Blood and Tissue Kit and sent frozen to Adaptive Biotechnologies for TCR sequencing. For most patients, genomic DNA was subjected to high-throughput TCR-beta CDR3 sequencing by Adaptive Biotechnologies. The published analysis was carried out like this. Adaptive's ImmunoSEQ software supplied the TCR sequencing data for 15 to 20 patients, while MiXCR and VDJtools were used to process a few other patients. CD4 versus CD8 sorting errors were corrected by removing sequences found in both subsets at a frequency ratio below 5:1. CDR3 nucleotide sequences shared by donor and recipient were removed because the origin of these sequences could not be assigned. To be classed as alloreactive, a clone needed at least 2-fold expansion over unstimulated cells and a minimum CFSE-low frequency of 0.002% (template counts) or 0.001% (read counts). Clones were considered mappable if detected in sequenced pre-transplant spleen, lymph node, or MLR CFSE-low populations of the donor or recipient. The cumulative frequency of alloreactive clones was calculated as a percentage of all sequences, weighted by copy number. TCRdb provides this immuneACCESS table in a form limited to in-frame rearrangements. Some clones are lacking; in checked studies, under half of them reflect an unresolved V gene, and why the rest are absent is not known. The V and J calls and clone size are taken from that table; D and trimming were inferred from the DNA. The table for this sample lists 95,000 to 110,000 clones; approximately 88% of them were counted only once. The top ten clonotypes cover roughly 0.64% of the sample.

Remarks on this clone: What antigen it recognizes has not been identified. The record has no base qualities; no much larger clone is one base away.

This clonotype was sampled from a human donor who was the organ donor for an intestinal transplant. The starting material was unstimulated CD4+ T cells sorted from spleen or lymph node cells, obtained before transplant. The receptor chain draws on TRBV6-5 and TRBJ1-1; matching of 5 bases hints at TRBD1 as the D gene. The DNA reads as follows: TGTGCCAGCAGTTACTCGACTGGGGGAGCTTTCTTT. The resulting protein is CASSYSTGGAFF.